The 25 T cell receptor beta chains below were found in one sample sequenced in a study of regulatory T cells in long-lasting Graves disease. Noted time point: newly diagnosed GD, antithyroid drugs for less than 3 months. PBMC-extracted RNA yielded the TCR library. Building the TCR beta libraries relied on iRepertoire HTBI primers, and CDR3 regions underwent Arm-PCR. TCRdb analysed the multiplex PCR reads with MiXCR anew, one entry per CDR3 protein. In the table there are about 530,000 distinct CDR3 sequences, 15% to 20% of which are singletons. The sample was also linked to a second study, of T cells in Graves' hyperthyroidism and ophthalmopathy.

Sequenced material: peripheral blood mononuclear cells (PBMCs), taken at new diagnosis, from a patient treated with antithyroid drugs. All receptors derive from a middle-aged woman with Graves disease.

The chain carries TRBV19 and TRBJ1-3; D remains ambiguous. The germline CDR1 and CDR2 sequences are LNHDA and SQIVND (reference sequence). Trimming took off 6 bases at V and 6 bases at J, with 3 bases between the two ends. The CDR3 has 10 amino acids. CDR3 nucleotides: TGTGCCAGTAGGGCAAACACCATATATTTT. Protein: CASRANTIYF.

This clonotype was observed many times. One junction end disagrees with the germline gene, perhaps due to a read error. The V call is TRBV3-1, the J call TRBJ1-5, with no clear D. The CDR3 loop spans 13 amino acids. Germline V gives CDR1 LGHDT, CDR2 YNNKEL (reference sequence). The CDR3 sequence is CASSQTGDQPQHF. As DNA, the CDR3 is TGCGCCAGCAGCCAGACGGGTGATCAGCCCCAGCATTTT.

A few counts support this clonotype. Being one base from a much bigger clone, this may be a read error. The chain's CDR3 is CASTHTGELFF. Written as DNA, the CDR3 is TGTGCCAGCACCCACACCGGGGAGCTGTTTTTT. The chain employs TRBV6-2 or TRBV6-3 and TRBJ2-2; D unclear. V dropped 7 bases and J dropped 3 bases, with 3 bases sitting between them. Germline CDR1 is MNHEY and CDR2 is SVGEGT. The CDR3 is 11 amino acids.

The chain employs TRBV19 and TRBJ1-2, with TRBD1 as a possible D gene (6 bases). V gave up 4 bases and J gave up 2 bases, with 20 bases separating them. Looked up from germline, CDR1 is LNHDA and CDR2 is SQIVND (reference sequence). The CDR3 totals 17 residues. The CDR3 DNA is TGTGCCAGTAGTACACAGAGACAGGCTCAGAGGAACTATGGCTACACCTTC. This gives the protein CASSTQRQAQRNYGYTF. Together with reference TRBV19 and TRBJ1-2, the CDR3 gives the full variable domain: DGGITQSPKYLFRKEGQNVTLSCEQNLNHDAMYWYRQDPGQGLRLIYYSQIVNDFQKGDIAEGYSVSREKKESFPLTVTSAQKNPTAFYLCASSTQRQAQRNYGYTFGSGTRLTVV.

This clonotype was recorded at least ten times. V gene TRBV2 combines with J gene TRBJ1-1; D is unresolved. The CDR3 loop spans 14 amino acids. The germline gives CDR1 SNHLY, CDR2 FYNNEI. V was clipped by 3 bases and J by 1 base, with 9 bases between them. CDR3 in amino acids: CASSDYGPNTEAFF. Here the CDR3 DNA reads TGTGCCAGCAGTGATTATGGACCGAACACTGAAGCTTTCTTT. Looking up the rest from reference TRBV2 and TRBJ1-1 gives the full variable domain: EPEVTQTPSHQVTQMGQEVILRCVPISNHLYFYWYRQILGQKVEFLVSFYNNEISEKSEIFDDQFSVERPDGSNFTLKIRSTKLEDSAMYFCASSDYGPNTEAFFGQGTRLTVV.

This clonotype was seen only a few times. The chain carries TRBV12-3 or TRBV12-4 and TRBJ2-4; D is ambiguous. Deletions cut 1 base from V and 6 bases from J, with 16 bases between. This CDR3 has 16 residues. CDR3 protein: CASSLDRGSTSNIQYF. As DNA, the CDR3 is TGTGCCAGCAGTTTAGACAGAGGATCTACTTCAAACATTCAGTACTTC.

This clonotype was seen many times. The rearrangement uses TRBV12-5 and TRBJ1-1; no clear D. Germline CDR1 and CDR2: LGHNT and FRNRAP. This CDR3 has 14 amino acids. V dropped 4 bases and J dropped 1 base, with 10 bases sitting between them. CDR3 sequence: CASGSSKENTEAFF. The DNA for the CDR3 is TGTGCTAGTGGTTCCTCTAAAGAGAACACTGAAGCTTTCTTT.

In this sample, this clonotype turned up many times. The V gene is TRBV6-1, the J gene TRBJ2-3; D gene unclear. V gave up 8 bases and J gave up 4 bases, with 10 bases separating them. CDR1 and CDR2 (germline): MNHNS, SASEGT. There are 12 residues in the CDR3. CDR3 amino acids: CASQSGADTQYF. The CDR3 DNA sequence: TGTGCCAGCCAGAGTGGGGCAGATACGCAGTATTTT.

J is TRBJ2-3 and V is TRBV6-1, with 7 bases that match TRBD1. The CDR3 has 14 amino acids. The germline CDR1 and CDR2 sequences are MNHNS and SASEGT. V lost 8 bases and J lost 0; bases outside the gene matches: 5. CDR3 region: CASLRDRSTDTQYF. The CDR3 bases are TGTGCCAGCTTAAGGGACAGAAGCACAGATACGCAGTATTTT.

This clonotype came up many times. The CDR3 region is CASSQAGDIQYF. The CDR3 DNA follows: TGTGCCAGCAGCCAGGCTGGGGACATTCAGTACTTC. The rearrangement links TRBV12-3 or TRBV12-4 to TRBJ2-4, with no clear D. The CDR3 length is 12 residues. Between the trimmed V and J ends, which lost 6 bases and 8 bases, there was a span of 11 bases.

Ten or more counts support this clonotype. The chain uses TRBV19 and TRBJ2-2; tentatively, D is TRBD2 (7 bases). This CDR3 has 15 amino acids. Trimming removed 7 bases from V and 0 bases from J, with 12 bases in between. CDR1 LNHDA and CDR2 SQIVND come from the germline V gene (reference sequence). This chain's CDR3 is CASTRGAPNTGELFF. CDR3 bases: TGTGCCAGTACCCGGGGGGCACCGAACACCGGGGAGCTGTTTTTT. Looking up the rest from reference TRBV19 and TRBJ2-2 gives the full variable domain: DGGITQSPKYLFRKEGQNVTLSCEQNLNHDAMYWYRQDPGQGLRLIYYSQIVNDFQKGDIAEGYSVSREKKESFPLTVTSAQKNPTAFYLCASTRGAPNTGELFFGEGSRLTVL.

This clonotype was seen repeatedly, ten times or more. The junction departs from the called germline gene at one end, perhaps through a read error. The chain has TRBV28 and TRBJ2-7; maybe TRBD1 (5 bases). The CDR3 length is 11 residues. CDR1 MDHEN and CDR2 SYDVKM come from the germline V gene. CDR3 residues: CASRSQEFQHF. CDR3 DNA sequence: TGTGCCAGCCGATCACAGGAGTTCCAGCACTTC.

This clonotype was counted ten times or more. The V gene is TRBV12-3 or TRBV12-4, the J gene TRBJ2-5; 12 nucleotides align to TRBD2. Germline trimming cut 7 bases from V and 5 bases from J; bases unmatched to any gene: 5. This CDR3 region has 14 residues. In nucleotides, the CDR3 is TGTGCCAGCACCCCTAGCGGGAGGGTTGAGACCCAGTACTTC. It specifies CASTPSGRVETQYF.

The chain recombines TRBV18 with TRBJ1-2, with a possible D match to TRBD1 (5 bases). V was clipped by 3 bases and J by 7 bases, with 15 bases between them. Germline V gives CDR1 KGHSH, CDR2 LQKENI. The CDR3 runs 14 residues. CDR3 amino acids: CASSPTTDSTGYTF. CDR3 DNA sequence: TGTGCCAGCTCACCTACGACAGATTCGACTGGCTACACCTTC.

The chain uses TRBV3-1 and TRBJ1-1, with D unclear. There are 16 residues in the CDR3. Per germline, CDR1 LGHDT and CDR2 YNNKEL (reference sequence). V was trimmed by 1 base and J by 3 bases, leaving 15 bases between them. This CDR3 is CASSQVSRMMDTEAFF. CDR3 DNA sequence: TGTGCCAGCAGCCAAGTTAGTCGGATGATGGACACTGAAGCTTTCTTT.

The genes are TRBV4-1 and TRBJ1-2, with a possible D match to TRBD1 (5 bases). The V end was cut by 0 bases, the J end by 3 bases, with 14 bases between. The CDR3 has 16 residues. Germline lookup yields CDR1 MGHRA and CDR2 YSYEKL. This CDR3 is CASSQEGERTHYGYTF. CDR3 DNA sequence: TGCGCCAGCAGCCAAGAAGGCGAGAGGACACACTATGGCTACACCTTC.

Notes on this clonotype: A single base separates this from a much larger clone, so it may be a read error. V usage is TRBV28 and J usage is TRBJ2-7, with D unresolved. The V gene's germline CDR1 is MDHEN and CDR2 SYDVKM. The CDR3 runs 12 residues. The CDR3 sequence: CANSGRAYEQYF. Here the CDR3 DNA reads TGTGCCAACAGTGGCCGAGCCTACGAGCAGTACTTC.

The chain couples TRBV27 to TRBJ1-3; D remains ambiguous. Looked up from germline, CDR1 is MNHEY and CDR2 is SMNVEV (reference sequence). The CDR3 runs 14 residues. V dropped 4 bases and J dropped 4 bases, with 11 bases sitting between them. This chain's CDR3 is CASSSGGLGNTIYF. The DNA for the CDR3 is TGTGCCAGCAGTTCAGGCGGTCTCGGAAACACCATATATTTT.

This clonotype came up many times. The chain uses TRBV6-2 or TRBV6-3 and TRBJ2-3; 7 positions match TRBD2. Trimming took 0 bases from V and 2 from J; bases not matched to a gene: 8. The CDR3 is made up of 17 amino acids. Germline loops: CDR1 MNHEY, CDR2 SVGEGT. The CDR3 sequence is CASSYSWERGNTDTQYF. The CDR3 DNA reads as TGTGCCAGCAGTTACTCGTGGGAGCGGGGCAACACAGATACGCAGTATTTT.

This clonotype was counted at least ten times. The rearrangement links TRBV20-1 to TRBJ1-4; TRBD1 matches 8 bases. Trimming took 5 bases from V and 8 from J; bases not matched to a gene: 7. CDR3 length: 13 residues. CDR1 DFQATT and CDR2 SNEGSKA come from the germline V gene (reference sequence). The DNA of the CDR3 is TGCAGTGCTCCGGGACAGGCTACCGAAAAACTGTTTTTT. It yields the protein CSAPGQATEKLFF.

This clonotype came up many times. The chain recombines TRBV6-2 or TRBV6-3 with TRBJ2-5; D ambiguous. Germline-derived CDR1 and CDR2 are MNHEY and SVGEGT. This CDR3 has 13 amino acids. Between the trimmed V and J ends, which lost 4 bases and 5 bases, there was a span of 11 bases. CDR3 nucleotide sequence: TGTGCCAGCAGTTCCACAGTAGCTGAGACCCAGTACTTC. This codes for CASSSTVAETQYF.

This clonotype has a count of ten or more. At one boundary the junction diverges from the germline segment, which might be a read error. CDR3 amino acids: CASIERVAGSADTQYF. CDR3 nucleotides: TGTGCCAGCATTGAACGAGTAGCGGGGTCCGCAGATACGCAGTATTTT. The rearrangement uses TRBV6-1 and TRBJ2-3; 8 bases map to TRBD2. This CDR3 contains 16 residues. The V gene's germline CDR1 is MNHNS and CDR2 SASEGT.

This clonotype has only a few counts. The chain combines TRBV7-9 with TRBJ1-2; D is uncertain. CDR3 length: 11 amino acids. Per the germline V gene, CDR1 is SEHNR and CDR2 is FQNEAQ (reference sequence). V lost 0 bases, J lost 7 bases, and 3 bases lay in between. For the CDR3, the DNA is TGTGCCAGCAGCTTAGCAGCTGGCTACACCTTC. Amino acids: CASSLAAGYTF.

The chain uses TRBV3-1 and TRBJ1-2; D uncertain. The CDR3 is 13 residues long. V was pared by 0 bases and J by 4 bases, with 6 bases between. Germline V gene data show CDR1 as LGHDT and CDR2 as YNNKEL (reference sequence). The CDR3 spells CASSQDRIYGYTF. In nucleotides, the CDR3 is TGTGCCAGCAGCCAAGATAGGATCTATGGCTACACCTTC.

CDR3 coding DNA: TGTGCCAGCAGCTCCGACCGGGGGCCCTCCCAGCATTTT. This codes for CASSSDRGPSQHF. The rearrangement uses TRBV7-2 and TRBJ1-5; D possibly corresponds to TRBD1 (6 bases). Germline values: CDR1 SGHTA, CDR2 FQGNSA. This CDR3 is built from 13 residues. Trimming shortened V by 4 bases and J by 11 bases, and 15 bases separated the two germline ends. Full variable domain (rest looked up from reference TRBV7-2 and TRBJ1-5): GAGVSQSPSNKVTEKGKDVELRCDPISGHTALYWYRQSLGQGLEFLIYFQGNSAPDKSGLPSDRFSAERTGGSVSTLTIQRTQQEDSAVYLCASSSDRGPSQHFGDGTRLSIL.